This passage covers 9 T cell receptor beta chains from one sample sequenced in a study of regulatory T cells in long-lasting Graves disease. The sample's time point: newly diagnosed GD, antithyroid drugs for less than 3 months. PBMCs provided the RNA from which the TCR library was made. Relying on iRepertoire HTBI primers and Arm-PCR of CDR3 regions, the team built TCR beta libraries. Each CDR3 protein is one row after TCRdb ran MiXCR on the multiplex PCR reads. Of more than 350,000 distinct CDR3 sequences listed, just under 15% are singletons. This sample also appeared in a second study, on T cells in Graves' hyperthyroidism and ophthalmopathy.

Material: peripheral blood mononuclear cells (PBMCs), obtained at new diagnosis, from a patient treated with antithyroid drugs. These receptors came from a woman aged 25-40 years with Graves disease.

This clonotype came up many times. The genes are TRBV2 and TRBJ2-7, with D possibly TRBD2 on 6 matching bases. The germline V and J ends were trimmed by 6 bases and 1 base, with 16 bases remaining between them. Germline CDR1 SNHLY, CDR2 FYNNEI. The CDR3 is 15 residues long. The CDR3 sequence is CASRKRVADSYEQYF. DNA for the CDR3: TGTGCCAGCAGGAAGCGTGTAGCGGATTCCTACGAGCAGTACTTC.

This clonotype has a count of ten or more. This chain uses TRBV27 with TRBJ1-1; TRBD1 is a possible D gene (6 bases). CDR1 is MNHEY and CDR2 is SMNVEV in the germline V gene (reference sequence). The CDR3 is 13 amino acids. V dropped 6 bases and J dropped 10 bases, with 18 bases sitting between them. The CDR3, as DNA: TGTGCCAGCAGCTGGGGCGAGGACAGACCAGCTTTCTTT. Amino acids: CASSWGEDRPAFF.

In this sample, this clonotype turned up many times. The chain uses TRBV20-1 and TRBJ2-7; the D is unclear. The germline V gene encodes CDR1 DFQATT and CDR2 SNEGSKA (reference sequence). The CDR3 loop spans 12 amino acids. Trimming left V 3 bases short and J 2 bases short, with 8 bases between. The CDR3 DNA reads TGCAGTGCTAGGGCGGAAACCTACGAGCAGTACTTC. Translating gives CSARAETYEQYF.

The chain employs TRBV6-2 or TRBV6-3 and TRBJ1-4; perhaps TRBD1 as D (5 bases). The V end lost 0 bases, the J end lost 7 bases, and 21 bases lay between the germline ends. The CDR3 is 18 amino acids. CDR1 MNHEY and CDR2 SVGEGT come from the germline V gene. The CDR3 nucleotides read TGTGCCAGCAGTTACTCGTCCCAACCTGGGCAGGGCGGTGAAAAACTGTTTTTT. Its protein product is CASSYSSQPGQGGEKLFF.

As to this clonotype: Mismatch with germline at one junction end may stem from a read error. The chain has TRBV7-7 and TRBJ2-1; D is possibly TRBD1 (6 bases). CDR3 length: 15 residues. Germline V gene sequence: CDR1 SSHAT, CDR2 FNYEAQ (reference sequence). The CDR3 sequence: CASSPSGEGRNEQFF. CDR3 DNA: TGTGCTAGCAGCCCTTCAGGGGAAGGTAGGAATGAGCAGTTCTTC. The entire variable domain, with the rest obtained from reference TRBV7-7 and TRBJ2-1, is as follows: GAGVSQSPRYKVTKRGQDVTLRCDPISSHATLYWYQQALGQGPEFLTYFNYEAQPDKSGLPSDRFSAERPEGSISTLTIQRTEQRDSAMYRCASSPSGEGRNEQFFGPGTRLTVL.

This clonotype was counted only a few times. This may arise from a read error, as a much more abundant clone is one base away. The chain recombines TRBV28 with TRBJ2-7; 7 positions agree with TRBD2. TRBJ2-5 explains the end of the DNA better; the J call may be wrong. Germline assignment: CDR1 MDHEN and CDR2 SYDVKM. This CDR3 comprises 16 residues. CDR3 loop: CASSPQEWGGVETQYF. CDR3 in DNA: TGTGCCAGCAGTCCCCAGGAGTGGGGGGGTGTAGAGACCCAGTACTTC.

This clonotype appeared many times. V gene TRBV24-1 combines with J gene TRBJ2-3; 9 bases map to TRBD2. CDR3 length: 12 residues. Germline trimming cut 3 bases from V and 9 bases from J; bases unmatched to any gene: 0. Germline V gene data show CDR1 as KGHDR and CDR2 as SFDVKD. This CDR3 is CATSDLAGTQYF. The CDR3 nucleotides read TGTGCCACCAGTGATCTAGCGGGAACGCAGTATTTT.

The sample holds many counts of this clonotype. This chain uses TRBV12-3 or TRBV12-4 with TRBJ1-4; 7 bases agree with TRBD1. V shed 5 bases and J 3 bases; nucleotides not matched to a gene: 6. This CDR3 is 15 amino acids long. CDR3 region: CASSPSRGSNEKLFF. The DNA of the CDR3 is TGTGCCAGCAGTCCCTCCAGGGGGTCTAATGAAAAACTGTTTTTT.

The genes are TRBV6-5 and TRBJ1-2; a possible D gene is TRBD1 (5 bases). This CDR3 comprises 14 residues. V was shortened by 2 bases and J by 7 bases, with 14 bases between the two germline ends. CDR1 and CDR2 from the germline V gene are MNHEY and SVGAGI. The CDR3 DNA sequence: TGTGCCAGCAGTTACACGGGGCCCTCAGGTGGCTACACCTTC. Translating gives CASSYTGPSGGYTF.